This T cell receptor (beta chain) was obtained from a study of blood T cell repertoires in COVID-19. V trimming: 3 bases; J trimming: 2 bases; junction bases outside the gene matches: 2. The CDR3 has 14 residues. The germline CDR1 and CDR2 sequences are KGHSH and LQKENI. Here immunoSEQ multiplex PCR was the method, and the copy in TCRdb shows in-frame clones only, minus some. Here the sample spans approximately 110,000 clones, under 75% being singletons. This receptor was identified in a man of 80 years or more with acute or convalescent COVID-19. This chain links TRBV18 with TRBJ1-1; 8 bases are shared with TRBD1. The sequencing input was peripheral blood. CDR3 amino acids: CASSPGQANTEAFF. The CDR3 DNA sequence: TGTGCCAGCTCACCGGGACAGGCCAACACTGAAGCTTTCTTT.